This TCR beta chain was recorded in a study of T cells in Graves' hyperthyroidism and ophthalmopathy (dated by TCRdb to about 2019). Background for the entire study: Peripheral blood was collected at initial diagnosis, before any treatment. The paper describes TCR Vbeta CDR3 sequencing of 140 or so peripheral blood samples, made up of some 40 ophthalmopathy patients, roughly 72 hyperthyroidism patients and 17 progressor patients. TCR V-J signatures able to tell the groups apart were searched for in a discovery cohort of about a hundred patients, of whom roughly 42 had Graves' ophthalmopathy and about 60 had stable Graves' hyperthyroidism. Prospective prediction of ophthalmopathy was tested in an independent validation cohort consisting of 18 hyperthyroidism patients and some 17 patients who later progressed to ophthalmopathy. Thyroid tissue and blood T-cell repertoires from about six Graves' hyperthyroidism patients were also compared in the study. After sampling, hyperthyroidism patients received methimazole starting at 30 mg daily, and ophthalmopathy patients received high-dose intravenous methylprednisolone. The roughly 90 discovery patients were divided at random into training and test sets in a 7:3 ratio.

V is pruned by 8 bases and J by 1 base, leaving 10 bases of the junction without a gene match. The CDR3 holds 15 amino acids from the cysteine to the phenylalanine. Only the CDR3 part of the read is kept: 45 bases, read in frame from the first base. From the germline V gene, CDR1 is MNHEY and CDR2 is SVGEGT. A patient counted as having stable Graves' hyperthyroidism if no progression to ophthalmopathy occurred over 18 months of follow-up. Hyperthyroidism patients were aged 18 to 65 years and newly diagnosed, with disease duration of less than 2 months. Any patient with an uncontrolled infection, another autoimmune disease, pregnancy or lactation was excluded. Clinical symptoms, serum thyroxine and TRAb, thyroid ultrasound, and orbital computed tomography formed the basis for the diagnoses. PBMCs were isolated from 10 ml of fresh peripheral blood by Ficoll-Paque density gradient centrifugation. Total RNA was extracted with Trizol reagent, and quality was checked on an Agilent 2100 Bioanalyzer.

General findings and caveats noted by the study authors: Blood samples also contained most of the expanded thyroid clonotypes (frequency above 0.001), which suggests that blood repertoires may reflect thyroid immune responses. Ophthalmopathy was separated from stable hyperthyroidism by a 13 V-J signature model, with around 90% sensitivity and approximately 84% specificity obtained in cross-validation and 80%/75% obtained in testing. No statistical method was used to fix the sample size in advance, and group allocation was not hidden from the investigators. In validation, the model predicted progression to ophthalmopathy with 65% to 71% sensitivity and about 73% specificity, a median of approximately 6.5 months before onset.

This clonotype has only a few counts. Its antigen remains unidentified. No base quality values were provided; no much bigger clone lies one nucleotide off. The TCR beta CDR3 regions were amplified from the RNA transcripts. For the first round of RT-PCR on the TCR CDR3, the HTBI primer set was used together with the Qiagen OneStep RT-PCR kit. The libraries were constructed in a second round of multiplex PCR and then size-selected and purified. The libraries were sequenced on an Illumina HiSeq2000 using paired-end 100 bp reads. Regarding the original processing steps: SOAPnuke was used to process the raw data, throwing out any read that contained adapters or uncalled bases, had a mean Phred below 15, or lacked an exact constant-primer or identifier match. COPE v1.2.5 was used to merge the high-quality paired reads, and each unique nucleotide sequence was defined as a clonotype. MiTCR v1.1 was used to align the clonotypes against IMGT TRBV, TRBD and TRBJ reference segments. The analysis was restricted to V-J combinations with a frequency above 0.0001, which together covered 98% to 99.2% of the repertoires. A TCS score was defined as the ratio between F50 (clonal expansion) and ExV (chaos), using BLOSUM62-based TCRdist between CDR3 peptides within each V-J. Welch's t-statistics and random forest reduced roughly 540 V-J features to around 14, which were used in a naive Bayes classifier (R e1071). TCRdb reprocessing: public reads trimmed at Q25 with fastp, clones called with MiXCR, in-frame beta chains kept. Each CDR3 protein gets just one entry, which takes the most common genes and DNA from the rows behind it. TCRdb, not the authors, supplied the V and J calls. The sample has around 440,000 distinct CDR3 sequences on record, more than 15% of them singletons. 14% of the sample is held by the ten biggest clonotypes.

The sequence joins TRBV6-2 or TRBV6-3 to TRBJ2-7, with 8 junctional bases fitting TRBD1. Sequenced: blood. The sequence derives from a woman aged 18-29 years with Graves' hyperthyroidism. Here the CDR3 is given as CASAAITGGSYEQYF. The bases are TGTGCCAGCGCCGCTATTACAGGGGGTTCCTACGAGCAGTACTTC.